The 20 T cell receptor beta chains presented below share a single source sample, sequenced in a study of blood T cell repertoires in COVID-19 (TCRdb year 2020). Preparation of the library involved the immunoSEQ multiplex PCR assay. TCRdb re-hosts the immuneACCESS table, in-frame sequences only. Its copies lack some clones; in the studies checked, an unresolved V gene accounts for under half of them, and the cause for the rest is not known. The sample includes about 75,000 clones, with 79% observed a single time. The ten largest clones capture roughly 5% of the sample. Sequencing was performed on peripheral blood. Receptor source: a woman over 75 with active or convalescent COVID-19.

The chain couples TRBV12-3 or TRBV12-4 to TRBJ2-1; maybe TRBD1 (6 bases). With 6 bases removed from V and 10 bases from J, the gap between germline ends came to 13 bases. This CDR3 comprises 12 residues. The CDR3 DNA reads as TGTGCCAGCAGATCAGACAGGCCCGAGCAGTTCTTC. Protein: CASRSDRPEQFF.

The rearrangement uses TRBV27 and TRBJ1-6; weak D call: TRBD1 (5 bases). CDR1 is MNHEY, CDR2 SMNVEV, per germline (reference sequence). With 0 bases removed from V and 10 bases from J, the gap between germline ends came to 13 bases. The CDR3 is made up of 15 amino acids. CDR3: CASSLSRQGYSPLHF. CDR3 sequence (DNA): TGTGCCAGCAGTTTATCCAGGCAGGGTTACTCACCCCTCCACTTT.

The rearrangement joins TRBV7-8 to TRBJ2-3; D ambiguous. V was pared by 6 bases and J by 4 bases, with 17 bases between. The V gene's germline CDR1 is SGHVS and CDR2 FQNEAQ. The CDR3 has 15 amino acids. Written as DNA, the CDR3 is TGTGCCAGCAGTTACGCCAGGTTGGTTGCAGATACGCAGTATTTT. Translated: CASSYARLVADTQYF.

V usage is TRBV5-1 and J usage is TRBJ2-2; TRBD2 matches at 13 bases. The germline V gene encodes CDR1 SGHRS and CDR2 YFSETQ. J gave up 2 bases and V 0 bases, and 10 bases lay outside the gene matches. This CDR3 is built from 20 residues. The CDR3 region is CASSLGAGTSGATNTGELFF. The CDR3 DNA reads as TGCGCCAGCAGCTTGGGGGCCGGGACTAGCGGGGCCACTAACACCGGGGAGCTGTTTTTT.

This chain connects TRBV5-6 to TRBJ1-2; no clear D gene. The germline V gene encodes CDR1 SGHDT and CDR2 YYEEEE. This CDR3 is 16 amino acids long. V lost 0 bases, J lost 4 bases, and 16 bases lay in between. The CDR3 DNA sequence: TGTGCCAGCAGCTTGGAGGGTCTACGGGGATCCTATGGCTACACCTTC. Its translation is CASSLEGLRGSYGYTF.

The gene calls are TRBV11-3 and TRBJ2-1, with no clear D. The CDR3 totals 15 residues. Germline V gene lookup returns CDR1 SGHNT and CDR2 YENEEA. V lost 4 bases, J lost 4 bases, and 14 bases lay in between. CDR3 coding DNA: TGTGCCAGCAGCTCAAGTACTGCAACTTACAATGAGCAGTTCTTC. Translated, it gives CASSSSTATYNEQFF. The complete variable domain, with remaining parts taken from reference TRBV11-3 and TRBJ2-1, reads EAGVVQSPRYKIIEKKQPVAFWCNPISGHNTLYWYLQNLGQGPELLIRYENEEAVDDSQLPKDRFSAERLKGVDSTLKIQPAELGDSAVYLCASSSSTATYNEQFFGPGTRLTVL.

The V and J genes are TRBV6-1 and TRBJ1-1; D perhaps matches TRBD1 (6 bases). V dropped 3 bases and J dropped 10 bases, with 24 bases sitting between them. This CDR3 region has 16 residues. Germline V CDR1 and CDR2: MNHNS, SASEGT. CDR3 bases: TGTGCCAGCAGTGAGCGCAGTCCGGGTCAGGGGAGGGGAGCTTTCTTT. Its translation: CASSERSPGQGRGAFF.

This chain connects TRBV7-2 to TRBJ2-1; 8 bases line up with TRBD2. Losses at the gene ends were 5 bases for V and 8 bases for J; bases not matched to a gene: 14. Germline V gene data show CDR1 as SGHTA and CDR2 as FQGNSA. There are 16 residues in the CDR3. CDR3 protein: CASSLGGGNLLYEQFF. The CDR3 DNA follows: TGTGCCAGCAGCCTCGGGGGGGGCAATCTTCTTTATGAGCAGTTCTTC.

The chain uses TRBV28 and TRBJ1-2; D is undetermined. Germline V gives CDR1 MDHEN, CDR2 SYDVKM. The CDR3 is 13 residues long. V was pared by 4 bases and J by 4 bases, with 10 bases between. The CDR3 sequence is CASSSRSPYGYTF. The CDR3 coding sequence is TGTGCCAGCAGTTCCAGGTCCCCCTATGGCTACACCTTC.

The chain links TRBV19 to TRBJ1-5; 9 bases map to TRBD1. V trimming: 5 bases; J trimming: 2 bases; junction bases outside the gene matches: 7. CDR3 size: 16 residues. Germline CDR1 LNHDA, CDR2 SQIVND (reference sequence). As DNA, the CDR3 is TGTGCCAGTAGTTTTACAGGGGGCTCGGGCAATCAGCCCCAGCATTTT. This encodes CASSFTGGSGNQPQHF. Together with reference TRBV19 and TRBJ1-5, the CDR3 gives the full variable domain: DGGITQSPKYLFRKEGQNVTLSCEQNLNHDAMYWYRQDPGQGLRLIYYSQIVNDFQKGDIAEGYSVSREKKESFPLTVTSAQKNPTAFYLCASSFTGGSGNQPQHFGDGTRLSIL.

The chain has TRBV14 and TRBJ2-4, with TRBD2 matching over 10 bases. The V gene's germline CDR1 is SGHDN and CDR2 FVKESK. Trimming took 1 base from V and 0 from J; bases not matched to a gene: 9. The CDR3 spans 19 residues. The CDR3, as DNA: TGTGCCAGCAGCCAAGGAGCGGGAGGGAGTACGCTAGCCAAAAACATTCAGTACTTC. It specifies CASSQGAGGSTLAKNIQYF.

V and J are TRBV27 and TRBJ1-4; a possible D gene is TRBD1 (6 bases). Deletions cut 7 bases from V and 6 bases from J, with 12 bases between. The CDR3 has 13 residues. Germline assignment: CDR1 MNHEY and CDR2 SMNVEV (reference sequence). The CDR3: CASTSSGDEKLFF. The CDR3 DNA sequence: TGTGCCAGCACTAGCTCAGGGGATGAAAAACTGTTTTTT.

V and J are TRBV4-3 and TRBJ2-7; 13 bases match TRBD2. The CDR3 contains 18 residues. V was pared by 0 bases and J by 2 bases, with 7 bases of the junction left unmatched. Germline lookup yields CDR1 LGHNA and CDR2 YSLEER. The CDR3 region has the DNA TGCGCCAGCAGCCAAGACCTGGCTGGGACTAGCGGGACCTACGAGCAGTACTTC. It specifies CASSQDLAGTSGTYEQYF.

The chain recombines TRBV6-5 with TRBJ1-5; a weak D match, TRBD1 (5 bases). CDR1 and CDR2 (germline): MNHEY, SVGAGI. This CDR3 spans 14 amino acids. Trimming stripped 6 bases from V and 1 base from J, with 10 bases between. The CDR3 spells CASSDRASNQPQHF. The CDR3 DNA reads TGTGCCAGCAGCGACAGAGCGAGCAATCAGCCCCAGCATTTT.

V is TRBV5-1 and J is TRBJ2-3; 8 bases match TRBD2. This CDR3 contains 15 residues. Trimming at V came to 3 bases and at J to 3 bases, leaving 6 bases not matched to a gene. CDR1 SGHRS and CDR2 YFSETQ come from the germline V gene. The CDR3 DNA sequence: TGCGCCAGCAGCTCTCTAGCGGGTGGTACAGATACGCAGTATTTT. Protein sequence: CASSSLAGGTDTQYF.

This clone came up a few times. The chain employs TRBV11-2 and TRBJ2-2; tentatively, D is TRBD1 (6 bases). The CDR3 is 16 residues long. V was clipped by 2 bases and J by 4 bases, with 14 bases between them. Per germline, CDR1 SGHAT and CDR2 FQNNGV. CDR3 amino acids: CASSLLRGRSTGELFF. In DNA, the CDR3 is TGTGCCAGCAGCTTACTCAGGGGTAGAAGCACCGGGGAGCTGTTTTTT.

This chain's CDR3 is CASRYREASTNEKLFF. Written as DNA, the CDR3 is TGTGCCAGCAGATACCGGGAGGCATCAACTAATGAAAAACTGTTTTTT. The chain couples TRBV6-5 to TRBJ1-4; D is unclear. Per germline, CDR1 MNHEY and CDR2 SVGAGI. V was pared by 6 bases and J by 0 bases, with 14 bases between. CDR3 length: 16 residues.

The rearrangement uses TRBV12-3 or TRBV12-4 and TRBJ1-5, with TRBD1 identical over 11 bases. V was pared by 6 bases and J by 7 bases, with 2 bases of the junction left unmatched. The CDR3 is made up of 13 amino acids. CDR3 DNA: TGTGCCAGCAGGGGACAGGGGGGACAGCCCCAGCATTTT. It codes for CASRGQGGQPQHF.

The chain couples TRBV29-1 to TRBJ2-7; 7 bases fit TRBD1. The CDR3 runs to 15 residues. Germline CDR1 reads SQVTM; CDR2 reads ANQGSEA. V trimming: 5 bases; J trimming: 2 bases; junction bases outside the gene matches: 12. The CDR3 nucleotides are TGCAGCGTTTTCGACACCGGGACAGAAGCCTACGAGCAGTACTTC. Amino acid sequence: CSVFDTGTEAYEQYF.

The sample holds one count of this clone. CDR3 protein: CASSSGWGQSYSYEQYF. The CDR3, as DNA: TGTGCCAGCAGTTCAGGTTGGGGACAGAGCTACTCCTACGAGCAGTACTTC. The chain uses TRBV27 and TRBJ2-7; 7 bases line up with TRBD1. The ends lost 4 bases at V and 0 bases at J; junction bases unmatched: 12. The germline CDR1 and CDR2 sequences are MNHEY and SMNVEV (reference sequence). The CDR3 has 17 amino acids.